These T cell receptor beta chains were read from a single sample in a study of shared clonotypes between healthy human individuals. Assay: immunoSEQ multiplex PCR; the TCRdb copy retains only in-frame clones and omits some. This sample has about 870,000 clones, with around 92% found just once. Sequenced sample: naive CD8+ T cells sorted from blood. Receptor source: a man aged 30 to 45 in good health. Each CDR3 is given with its conserved first and last residue. The D gene is left open where the match is weak.

>TRBV4-3|TRBD2|TRBJ2-1
CASSAREGWDNEQFF
>TRBV28|TRBD1|TRBJ1-5
CASSLGQGYRQPQHF
>TRBV7-8|TRBD2|TRBJ2-1
CASRLLAGGPHEQFF
>TRBV14|-|TRBJ2-3
CASSQEGRQFKLADTQYF
>TRBV2|TRBD1|TRBJ1-4
CASSEGPTGGKLFF
>TRBV11-2|-|TRBJ2-7
CASSLDPAGITYEQYF
>TRBV10-1|-|TRBJ2-7
CASSTGTYEQYF
>TRBV29-1|-|TRBJ1-1
CSVGYMNTEAFF
>TRBV27|TRBD2|TRBJ2-7
CASRRGLAGGYEQYF
>TRBV9|-|TRBJ1-2
CASSVVTGPDPYFYGYTF
>TRBV5-1|TRBD1|TRBJ1-2
CASSVGGQSYGYTF
>TRBV19|-|TRBJ1-5
CASSITTGINQPQHF
>TRBV5-8|-|TRBJ1-4
CASSLGLSTNEKLFF
>TRBV28|-|TRBJ2-2
CASSFSRPANTGELFF
>TRBV27|-|TRBJ2-7
CASSSYQGFYEQYF
>TRBV27|-|TRBJ2-7
CASSLSVGQGGYEQYF
>TRBV11-2|-|TRBJ2-4
CASSLARGTDIQYF
>TRBV5-1|-|TRBJ2-7
CASSVGNEQYF
>TRBV5-6|-|TRBJ2-7
CASSFDDGYEQYF
>TRBV14|-|TRBJ2-2
CASSLGYGELFF
>TRBV25-1|-|TRBJ1-3
CASSGIGLSGNTIYF
>TRBV5-1|-|TRBJ2-3
CASSLVISLDTQYF
>TRBV28|-|TRBJ2-7
CASSGPNLYEQYF
>TRBV5-4|-|TRBJ2-1
CASSLLVGDEQFF
>TRBV9|-|TRBJ2-7
CASSVDGFSYEQYF
>TRBV14|TRBD2|TRBJ2-7
CASSHPSSGIPYEQYF
>TRBV7-9|-|TRBJ2-2
CASSLGADTGELFF
>TRBV11-2|-|TRBJ2-1
CASTIENPYNEQFF
>TRBV30|-|TRBJ2-1
CAWSVSQGWANEQFF
>TRBV28|-|TRBJ1-2
CAITYNYGYTF
>TRBV2|TRBD1|TRBJ1-2
CASSLTRDRGLNGYTF
>TRBV10-3|-|TRBJ2-3
CAIMSRNSTDTQYF
>TRBV11-2|TRBD2|TRBJ2-7
CASSLTSGTSYEQYF
>TRBV6-5|-|TRBJ2-7
CASSYERSYEQYF
>TRBV7-8|-|TRBJ2-7
CASSLSTGAGGIGQYF
>TRBV11-3|TRBD2|TRBJ2-2
CASSLRPGLAGGGPGELFF
>TRBV27|-|TRBJ2-7
CASSFTSTGSYEQYF
>TRBV27|-|TRBJ2-7
CASSFFGEQYF
>TRBV30|TRBD1|TRBJ2-3
CAWSWGTGITDTQYF
>TRBV13|-|TRBJ1-5
CASSLGPPGQGNQPQHF
>TRBV11-2|-|TRBJ2-7
CASSLEAYYEQYF
>TRBV27|-|TRBJ2-7
CASSSSSYEQYF
>TRBV28|-|TRBJ2-7
CASSFLYEQYF
>TRBV11-2|TRBD2|TRBJ2-5
CASSLGWRGEETQYF
>TRBV28|-|TRBJ2-1
CASSFGLDLYNEQFF
>TRBV19|-|TRBJ2-1
CASSISPSPYNEQFF
>TRBV7-9|TRBD1|TRBJ1-1
CASSLTATRQGYTEAFF
>TRBV4-3|-|TRBJ2-7
CASSPGINYEQYF